Listed below are T cell receptor beta chains from one sample, sequenced in a study of high-grade serous ovarian cancer treatment subgroups. Clones were read by immunoSEQ multiplex PCR, and TCRdb kept only the in-frame ones, dropping some. The profile shows about 500 clones, around 75% of them singletons. The specimen sequenced was tumor tissue. The receptors were gathered from a human donor with high-grade serous ovarian cancer. Both conserved end residues are part of each CDR3. The order of the fields is CDR3 protein, CDR3 DNA, clone size, J gene, V gene, D gene. D genes are given only for firm matches. The size field is filled for only some rows; it gives once, few, many or a size class.

cdr3_aa: CASSSGTDNQPQHF
cdr3_nt: TGTGCCAGCAGCTCCGGGACGGACAATCAGCCCCAGCATTTT
clone_size: NA
j_call: TRBJ1-5
v_call: TRBV7-9
d_call: NA

cdr3_aa: CASGLGDTQYF
cdr3_nt: TGTGCCAGCGGGCTGGGGGATACGCAGTATTTT
clone_size: few
j_call: TRBJ2-3
v_call: TRBV7-8
d_call: NA

cdr3_aa: CASSWKRQGWYGYTF
cdr3_nt: TGCGCCAGCAGTTGGAAGAGACAGGGGTGGTATGGCTACACCTTC
clone_size: NA
j_call: TRBJ1-2
v_call: TRBV5-1
d_call: TRBD1

cdr3_aa: CASSIRRQGSFRGYTF
cdr3_nt: TGTGCCAGTAGTATCAGAAGACAGGGCTCCTTTCGGGGCTACACCTTC
clone_size: NA
j_call: TRBJ1-2
v_call: TRBV19
d_call: TRBD1

cdr3_aa: CASSQDKNPSYEQYF
cdr3_nt: TGCGCCAGCAGCCAAGATAAAAACCCCTCCTACGAGCAGTACTTC
clone_size: NA
j_call: TRBJ2-7
v_call: TRBV7-2
d_call: NA

cdr3_aa: CASSGTSGMIYEQYF
cdr3_nt: TGTGCCAGCAGCGGTACAAGCGGGATGATCTACGAGCAGTACTTC
clone_size: once
j_call: TRBJ2-7
v_call: TRBV7-9
d_call: TRBD2

cdr3_aa: CSGGAYNEQFF
cdr3_nt: TGCAGTGGGGGGGCCTACAATGAGCAGTTCTTC
clone_size: NA
j_call: TRBJ2-1
v_call: TRBV20-1
d_call: NA

cdr3_aa: CASSYSLGDSSYGYTF
cdr3_nt: TGTGCCAGCAGTTACTCCTTGGGGGACAGCTCTTATGGCTACACCTTC
clone_size: NA
j_call: TRBJ1-2
v_call: TRBV6-5
d_call: TRBD1

cdr3_aa: CASSLDIGVSNNEQFF
cdr3_nt: TGTGCCAGCAGCTTAGATATCGGGGTTTCGAACAATGAGCAGTTCTTC
clone_size: NA
j_call: TRBJ2-1
v_call: TRBV11-2
d_call: NA

cdr3_aa: CASSPSGRVEKLFF
cdr3_nt: TGTGCCAGCTCACCATCCGGAAGGGTTGAAAAACTGTTTTTT
clone_size: once
j_call: TRBJ1-4
v_call: TRBV18
d_call: NA

cdr3_aa: CASSLTGGRAWNEQYF
cdr3_nt: TGTGCCAGCAGCTTAACTGGCGGGAGGGCCTGGAACGAGCAGTACTTC
clone_size: NA
j_call: TRBJ2-7
v_call: TRBV7-9
d_call: TRBD2

cdr3_aa: CASSRTGVGTIYF
cdr3_nt: TGTGCCAGCAGCCGGACAGGGGTTGGCACCATATATTTT
clone_size: NA
j_call: TRBJ1-3
v_call: TRBV2
d_call: TRBD1

cdr3_aa: CASSLNPGEGTYGYTF
cdr3_nt: TGCGCCAGCAGCTTGAACCCCGGGGAGGGAACATATGGCTACACCTTC
clone_size: NA
j_call: TRBJ1-2
v_call: TRBV5-1
d_call: NA

cdr3_aa: CASHTGGAGNTEAFF
cdr3_nt: TGTGCCAGTCATACAGGGGGCGCTGGGAACACTGAAGCTTTCTTT
clone_size: NA
j_call: TRBJ1-1
v_call: TRBV19
d_call: TRBD1

cdr3_aa: CASSEERGTDTQYF
cdr3_nt: TGTGCCAGCAGTGAGGAGCGGGGGACAGATACGCAGTATTTT
clone_size: once
j_call: TRBJ2-3
v_call: TRBV6-1
d_call: TRBD2

cdr3_aa: CASSVGQSTDTQYF
cdr3_nt: TGTGCCAGCAGCGTAGGACAGAGCACAGATACGCAGTATTTT
clone_size: NA
j_call: TRBJ2-3
v_call: TRBV9
d_call: NA